The subject of this entry is one T cell receptor beta chain. This clonotype has more than one count but fewer than ten. Its antigen remains unidentified. This may stem from a read error, because a much larger clone lies one nucleotide away. The TCR beta CDR3 regions were amplified from RNA transcripts. A first-round RT-PCR of the TCR CDR3 used the HTBI primer set with the Qiagen OneStep RT-PCR kit. A second multiplex PCR round built the libraries, followed by size selection and purification. Libraries were sequenced paired-end with 100 bp reads on an Illumina HiSeq2000. As for the authors' bioinformatics: SOAPnuke was used to process the raw data, removing reads that contained adapters or uncalled bases, had a mean Phred below 15, or lacked an exact match to the constant primer or identifier. High-quality paired reads were merged with COPE v1.2.5, and unique nucleotide sequences were defined as clonotypes. MiTCR v1.1 was used to align the clonotypes against IMGT TRBV, TRBD and TRBJ reference segments. The analysis included only V-J combinations with a frequency above 0.0001, which together covered 98% to 99.2% of the repertoires. The TCS score was defined as F50 (clonal expansion) divided by E x V (chaos), with BLOSUM62-based TCRdist calculated between CDR3 peptides within each V-J. Welch's t-statistics and random forest reduced some 510 V-J features to some 14, which were used in a naive Bayes classifier (R e1071). The public reads were quality trimmed at Q25 with fastp and then assembled into clones with MiXCR by TCRdb, keeping productive beta chains. For every CDR3 protein sequence, its rows merge into one entry that carries the most common genes and DNA. The V and J calls follow TCRdb's processing rather than the paper's. The sample has under 750,000 distinct CDR3 sequences on record, approximately 18% of them singletons. The top ten clonotypes cover around 15% of the sample.

The data are from a study of T cells in Graves' hyperthyroidism and ophthalmopathy (dated by TCRdb to between 2019 and 2020). Regarding the research as a whole: Peripheral blood samples were taken at initial diagnosis, before any treatment was given. TCR V-J signatures able to tell the groups apart were searched for in a discovery cohort of more than 90 patients, of whom approximately 40 had Graves' ophthalmopathy and around 57 had stable Graves' hyperthyroidism. Prospective prediction of ophthalmopathy was tested in an independent validation cohort consisting of 18 hyperthyroidism patients and around 16 patients who later progressed to ophthalmopathy. The 75 to 100 discovery patients were randomly divided into training and test sets at a 7:3 ratio. The study also compared thyroid tissue and blood T-cell repertoires from a handful of Graves' hyperthyroidism patients. Once sampling was done, hyperthyroidism patients were given methimazole at a starting dose of 30 mg daily, whereas ophthalmopathy patients were given high-dose intravenous methylprednisolone. TCR Vbeta CDR3 sequencing of approximately 140 peripheral blood samples (approximately 44 ophthalmopathy, about 75 hyperthyroidism and some 17 progressor patients) is reported in the paper.

What the authors observed across the whole study: A model built on a 13 V-J signature distinguished ophthalmopathy from stable hyperthyroidism, reaching 87.88% sensitivity and around 81% specificity in cross-validation and 80%/75% in testing. Sample size was not statistically predetermined, and blinding of investigators to group allocation was not performed. In validation, progression to ophthalmopathy was predicted by the model with roughly 69% sensitivity and roughly 76% specificity, a median of approximately 6.5 months before onset. Most expanded thyroid clonotypes (frequency above 0.001) were also found in blood, which suggests that blood repertoires may mirror thyroid immune responses.

Hyperthyroidism patients were aged 18 to 65 years and newly diagnosed, with disease duration of less than 2 months. Exclusion was applied to patients with uncontrolled infections, other autoimmune diseases, pregnancy or lactation. Diagnoses were established on the basis of clinical symptoms, serum thyroxine and TRAb, thyroid ultrasound, and orbital computed tomography. Blood from progressor patients was collected at the time of first diagnosis with hyperthyroidism, before any ophthalmopathy symptoms had appeared. Ficoll-Paque density gradient centrifugation was used to isolate PBMCs from around 9.1 ml of fresh peripheral blood. Progressor patients were first diagnosed with Graves' hyperthyroidism and then developed ophthalmopathy during follow-up. Total RNA was extracted using Trizol reagent, and RNA quality was assessed on an Agilent 2100 Bioanalyzer. The sequenced material came from blood. This clonotype was sampled from a woman between 50 and 59 years old with Graves' hyperthyroidism that later progressed to Graves' ophthalmopathy.

The nucleotide sequence is TGTGCCAGCGGTGACGAAGGGGCGAGCACTGAAGCTTTCTTT. Its translation is CASGDEGASTEAFF. The chain employs TRBV2 and TRBJ1-1; TRBD1 is possibly the D segment (5 matching bases). The cysteine opens and the phenylalanine closes a CDR3 of 14 amino acids. Only the CDR3 part of the read is kept: 42 bases, read in frame from the first base. CDR1 and CDR2 (SNHLY, FYNNEI) derive from the germline V gene.